These 19 T cell receptor beta chains share one sample of origin, sequenced in a study of T cells expressing NK-cell markers. No DNA is given; TCRdb re-called the 5' RACE reads and lists each CDR3 protein once. The sample table sets out roughly 430,000 distinct CDR3 sequences. The sequencing sample was made of blood T cells: a sorted CD56 or NKG2C T cell subset, CD4+ or CD8+ T cells, or bulk PBMC T cells (not recorded which). Receptors were obtained from a woman between 18 and 69 years old in good health.

CDR3 in amino acids: CASGDRGNEKLFF. The chain employs TRBV9 and TRBJ1-4; TCRdb designates TRBD1, a call that cannot be tested without DNA. The germline CDR1 and CDR2 sequences are SGDLS and YYNGEE. The CDR3 has 13 amino acids.

V and J are TRBV30 and TRBJ2-5; TCRdb indicates TRBD1, and absent DNA this call remains unverified. There are 15 residues in the CDR3. Germline CDR1 is GTSNPN and CDR2 is SVGIG (reference sequence). This CDR3 is CAWSEGQPNQETQYF.

The chain joins TRBV29-1 to TRBJ2-6; TCRdb's D call of TRBD1 is untestable without DNA. CDR1 SQVTM and CDR2 ANQGSEA come from the germline V gene. This CDR3 region has 14 residues. The chain's CDR3 is CSVAQASGANVLTF.

V is TRBV4-3 and J is TRBJ1-4; lacking DNA, the TRBD1 call made by TCRdb goes unchecked. This CDR3 has 15 residues. From germline, CDR1 is LGHNA and CDR2 YSLEER. This CDR3 is CASSQSGTGVEKLFF.

The chain's CDR3 is CASDPQGLYGYTF. V is TRBV6-2 or TRBV6-3 and J is TRBJ1-2; TCRdb outputs TRBD1, but without DNA this stays unchecked. This CDR3 has 13 amino acids. Germline V lookup: CDR1 MNHEY, CDR2 SVGEGT.

The chain carries TRBV20-1 and TRBJ2-5; lacking DNA, the TRBD2 call made by TCRdb goes unchecked. This CDR3 spans 19 amino acids. CDR1 is DFQATT and CDR2 is SNEGSKA in the germline V gene (reference sequence). The CDR3 spells CSLNDHGLAGALTEETQYF.

The rearrangement links TRBV27 to TRBJ1-2. The germline V gene has CDR1 MNHEY and CDR2 SMNVEV (reference sequence). The CDR3 runs 13 residues. CDR3: CASSFGPGEGYTF.

V is TRBV7-8 and J is TRBJ1-1. Germline-derived CDR1 and CDR2 are SGHVS and FQNEAQ. There are 12 residues in the CDR3. The CDR3 sequence is CASSWVRTEAFF.

The chain has TRBV14 and TRBJ2-2; the TRBD1 assignment by TCRdb is unverifiable without DNA. This CDR3 is 16 amino acids long. In germline, CDR1 is SGHDN, CDR2 FVKESK. Here the CDR3 reads CASSRPGQTNTGELFF. The full variable domain, completed using reference TRBV14 and TRBJ2-2, is EAGVTQFPSHSVIEKGQTVTLRCDPISGHDNLYWYRRVMGKEIKFLLHFVKESKQDESGMPNNRFLAERTGGTYSTLKVQPAELEDSGVYFCASSRPGQTNTGELFFGEGSRLTVL.

The rearrangement links TRBV11-2 to TRBJ2-1; TCRdb's assignment of TRBD2 cannot be checked, as there is no DNA. The CDR3 runs 15 residues. Germline CDR1 reads SGHAT; CDR2 reads FQNNGV. The CDR3 loop is CASSLDYLPSGEQFF.

The V and J genes are TRBV29-1 and TRBJ2-5; the TRBD1 assignment by TCRdb is unverifiable without DNA. Germline V gene lookup returns CDR1 SQVTM and CDR2 ANQGSEA. The CDR3 contains 15 residues. The CDR3 region is CSVGERTGGKETQYF.

The chain combines TRBV18 with TRBJ2-1; the TCRdb call, TRBD2, lacks DNA for checking. The CDR3 totals 17 residues. From germline, CDR1 is KGHSH and CDR2 LQKENI. Here the CDR3 reads CASSPDSGTSGRNEQFF. The entire variable domain, with the rest obtained from reference TRBV18 and TRBJ2-1, is as follows: NAGVMQNPRHLVRRRGQEARLRCSPMKGHSHVYWYRQLPEEGLKFMVYLQKENIIDESGMPKERFSAEFPKEGPSILRIQQVVRGDSAAYFCASSPDSGTSGRNEQFFGPGTRLTVL.

This rearrangement joins TRBV20-1 to TRBJ2-3; the D call from TCRdb, TRBD2, cannot be confirmed without DNA. CDR1 DFQATT and CDR2 SNEGSKA come from the germline V gene (reference sequence). CDR3 length: 17 residues. The CDR3 sequence is CSAQGGSGGALADTQYF.

This sequence joins TRBV28 and TRBJ2-3. This CDR3 is 14 amino acids long. Per the germline V gene, CDR1 is MDHEN and CDR2 is SYDVKM. CDR3: CASSFDISTDTQYF.

The V and J genes are TRBV5-6 and TRBJ1-6. The CDR3 is made up of 15 amino acids. Per germline, CDR1 SGHDT and CDR2 YYEEEE. This CDR3 is CASSYFGSYNSPLHF.

This rearrangement joins TRBV7-2 to TRBJ2-7; TCRdb designates TRBD2, a call that cannot be tested without DNA. This CDR3 spans 17 amino acids. Germline V CDR1 and CDR2: SGHTA, FQGNSA. The CDR3 region is CASSADTSGSGASEQYF.

The chain couples TRBV10-3 to TRBJ1-6; without DNA, the TCRdb call of TRBD1 cannot be checked. CDR3 length: 17 residues. Germline V gives CDR1 ENHRY, CDR2 SYGVKD. The CDR3 reads CAISESIGVGDNSPLHF.

The genes are TRBV5-5 and TRBJ2-1. The CDR3 runs 14 residues. CDR1 and CDR2 (germline): SGHKS, YYEKEE (reference sequence). CDR3 protein: CACTLGWEMAEQFF.

The V call is TRBV20-1, the J call TRBJ2-1; TCRdb's D gene call, TRBD2, goes unchecked for lack of DNA. The CDR3 is 17 amino acids. CDR1 is DFQATT and CDR2 is SNEGSKA in the germline V gene (reference sequence). CDR3: CSARDPPTGGDRNEQFF.